One sample yielded the 26 T cell receptor beta chains listed below, sequenced in a study of cytomegalovirus exposure and HLA in healthy donors (dated by TCRdb to 2016 to 2017). Library preparation used the immunoSEQ multiplex PCR assay. Held by TCRdb, this immuneACCESS table contains in-frame sequences only and omits some clones. Under half of the omission traces to an unresolved V gene where checked; the cause of the rest is unknown. This sample holds under 400,000 clones; roughly 89% were observed only once. 0.83% of the sample rests with the top ten. The specimen was PBMCs. Receptors originate from a woman aged 18-35 years in good health and CMV-seronegative.

This sequence joins TRBV6-5 and TRBJ2-1; 8 bases map to TRBD2. The trim removed 6 bases at V and 9 bases at J, leaving 13 bases unmatched. Germline V gene data show CDR1 as MNHEY and CDR2 as SVGAGI. The CDR3 runs to 15 residues. The CDR3 DNA reads TGTGCCAGCAGCCGAGCGGGAGTGGAGGAGTCTGAGCAGTTCTTC. This gives the protein CASSRAGVEESEQFF.

Note on this clone: This CDR3 is also generated by other DNA sequences in the sample. This sequence joins TRBV7-9 and TRBJ1-1, with D possibly being TRBD1 (5 bases). Trimming pared 3 bases from V and 7 bases from J, leaving 6 bases between. The length of the CDR3 is 11 residues. Per the germline V gene, CDR1 is SEHNR and CDR2 is FQNEAQ (reference sequence). In DNA, the CDR3 is TGTGCCAGCAGCTTGGGACTTGAAGCTTTCTTT. This encodes CASSLGLEAFF.

The sample holds one count of this clone. The chain employs TRBV11-3 and TRBJ2-3; D uncertain. Trimming stripped 6 bases from V and 0 bases from J, with 7 bases between. The CDR3 extends over 13 amino acids. CDR1 is SGHNT, CDR2 YENEEA, per germline. The CDR3 spells CASRKTSTDTQYF. CDR3 bases: TGTGCCAGCAGAAAGACTAGCACAGATACGCAGTATTTT.

The chain carries TRBV28 and TRBJ2-3; D is unresolved. The ends were cut back, 10 bases at V and 5 bases at J, with 7 bases in the middle. Germline lookup yields CDR1 MDHEN and CDR2 SYDVKM. The CDR3 sequence is 10 residues long. For the CDR3, the DNA is TGTGCCACCGTCTTAGATACGCAGTATTTT. Translation: CATVLDTQYF.

CDR3 sequence (DNA): TGTGCCAGCTCCCCCCGTGGGACAGGTGAACCATCATTCACAGATACGCAGTATTTT. Translated, it gives CASSPRGTGEPSFTDTQYF. The chain has TRBV18 and TRBJ2-3, with 8 bases that match TRBD1. V gave up 6 bases and J gave up 2 bases; unmatched junction bases: 19. The length of the CDR3 is 19 residues. Looked up from germline, CDR1 is KGHSH and CDR2 is LQKENI.

The chain has TRBV10-3 and TRBJ2-1; tentatively, D is TRBD2 (6 bases). CDR1 is ENHRY and CDR2 is SYGVKD in the germline V gene. Trimming cost V 3 bases and J 2 bases, with 11 bases left between them. The CDR3 runs 15 residues. The CDR3 sequence is CAISDPSETYNEQFF. As DNA, the CDR3 is TGTGCCATCAGTGACCCTAGCGAGACCTACAATGAGCAGTTCTTC.

This chain joins TRBV14 and TRBJ2-2; 9 bases fit TRBD2. CDR3 length: 15 amino acids. Germline values: CDR1 SGHDN, CDR2 FVKESK. Trimming removed 2 bases from V and 6 bases from J; junction bases left unmatched: 4. The CDR3 nucleotides read TGTGCCAGCAGCCAAAGTAGCGGGGGCGCCGGGGAGCTGTTTTTT. Translating gives CASSQSSGGAGELFF.

The chain combines TRBV19 with TRBJ2-2; 7 bases line up with TRBD1. Germline CDR1 LNHDA, CDR2 SQIVND (reference sequence). This CDR3 is built from 13 residues. Germline trimming cut 8 bases from V and 1 base from J; bases unmatched to any gene: 1. In DNA form, the CDR3 reads TGTGCCAGTCGGACAGGGAACACCGGGGAGCTGTTTTTT. Its protein is CASRTGNTGELFF.

The chain carries TRBV30 and TRBJ1-2, with D possibly matching TRBD1 (6 bases). This CDR3 spans 13 amino acids. V lost 2 bases and J lost 8, with 15 bases in between. Germline CDR1 and CDR2: GTSNPN and SVGIG (reference sequence). DNA of the CDR3: TGTGCCTGGAGTTCGACAGGAGCTATCGGCTACACCTTC. This sequence encodes CAWSSTGAIGYTF.

V is TRBV7-6 and J is TRBJ2-3; 9 nucleotides align to TRBD2. After removal of 4 bases from V and 0 bases from J, the junction contained 5 bases not matched to a gene. The germline CDR1 and CDR2 sequences are SGHVS and FNYEAQ. This CDR3 has 16 amino acids. In nucleotides, the CDR3 is TGTGCCAGCAGCTCCACGACTAGCGGTAGCACAGATACGCAGTATTTT. It is translated as CASSSTTSGSTDTQYF.

This clone appeared once. The gene calls are TRBV11-2 and TRBJ1-2; tentatively, D is TRBD1 (6 bases). Germline lookup yields CDR1 SGHAT and CDR2 FQNNGV. The CDR3 sequence is 18 residues long. Trimming shortened V by 2 bases and J by 0 bases, and 19 bases separated the two germline ends. CDR3 region: CASSLPPDRKPTNYGYTF. The CDR3 DNA reads as TGTGCCAGCAGCTTACCCCCAGACAGGAAGCCTACTAACTATGGCTACACCTTC. Together with reference TRBV11-2 and TRBJ1-2, the CDR3 gives the full variable domain: EAGVAQSPRYKIIEKRQSVAFWCNPISGHATLYWYQQILGQGPKLLIQFQNNGVVDDSQLPKDRFSAERLKGVDSTLKIQPAKLEDSAVYLCASSLPPDRKPTNYGYTFGSGTRLTVV.

This chain connects TRBV2 to TRBJ1-2, with D possibly being TRBD1 (5 bases). The CDR3 has 12 amino acids. Germline CDR1 is SNHLY and CDR2 is FYNNEI. V was shortened by 10 bases and J by 6 bases, with 15 bases between the two germline ends. DNA for the CDR3: TGTGCCATTAAATTATCGGGGGATGGCTACACCTTC. The encoded protein is CAIKLSGDGYTF.

The J gene is TRBJ1-5, the V gene TRBV28; D might be TRBD1 (6 bases). The CDR3 spans 15 residues. The germline gives CDR1 MDHEN, CDR2 SYDVKM. Deletions cut 3 bases from V and 3 bases from J, with 12 bases between. In nucleotides, the CDR3 is TGTGCCAGCAGTTTGGGGGGGACAATCAATCAGCCCCAGCATTTT. Amino acids: CASSLGGTINQPQHF.

The chain employs TRBV11-2 and TRBJ2-6, with no clear D. The CDR3 spans 15 residues. Germline V gene sequence: CDR1 SGHAT, CDR2 FQNNGV. The ends were cut back, 3 bases at V and 0 bases at J, with 6 bases in the middle. CDR3 sequence: CASSLYSSGANVLTF. DNA of the CDR3: TGTGCCAGCAGCTTGTACAGCTCTGGGGCCAACGTCCTGACTTTC.

The chain has TRBV10-2 and TRBJ2-7; no reliable D call. Per germline, CDR1 WSHSY and CDR2 SAAADI. V was shortened by 3 bases and J by 3 bases, with 12 bases between the two germline ends. The CDR3 extends over 14 amino acids. In DNA, the CDR3 is TGCGCCAGCAGTGACTTGAACAGAAACTACGAGCAGTACTTC. Translation: CASSDLNRNYEQYF.

The chain joins TRBV29-1 to TRBJ2-1; 13 bases line up with TRBD2. The trim removed 6 bases at V and 8 bases at J, leaving 13 bases unmatched. This CDR3 spans 16 amino acids. Germline CDR1 reads SQVTM; CDR2 reads ANQGSEA. CDR3 nucleotide sequence: TGCAGCGTAGGACTAGCGGGAGTCGGCCATGGGGATGAGCAGTTCTTC. Its protein is CSVGLAGVGHGDEQFF.

This clone appeared once. The rearrangement links TRBV9 to TRBJ2-1; 10 bases agree with TRBD1. The trim removed 2 bases at V and 6 bases at J, leaving 2 bases unmatched. Germline loops: CDR1 SGDLS, CDR2 YYNGEE. This CDR3 is 14 amino acids long. The CDR3 DNA reads TGTGCCAGCAGCGTTGGGACAGGGGTCAATGAGCAGTTCTTC. As protein: CASSVGTGVNEQFF.

The CDR3 spells CASSLVVQPYEQYF. Written as DNA, the CDR3 is TGCGCCAGCAGCTTGGTGGTACAGCCCTACGAGCAGTACTTC. The chain has TRBV5-1 and TRBJ2-7; D remains ambiguous. This CDR3 contains 14 residues. Germline CDR1 and CDR2: SGHRS and YFSETQ. V dropped 0 bases and J dropped 2 bases, with 9 bases sitting between them.

The rearrangement joins TRBV28 to TRBJ2-7, with D maybe TRBD2 (6 bases). From germline, CDR1 is MDHEN and CDR2 SYDVKM. The CDR3 is made up of 14 amino acids. Trimming pared 2 bases from V and 4 bases from J, leaving 12 bases between. The CDR3 loop is CASSLGGVRYEQYF. CDR3 DNA: TGTGCCAGCAGTTTAGGAGGGGTTAGGTACGAGCAGTACTTC.

The rearrangement joins TRBV2 to TRBJ1-6, with 8 nucleotides matching TRBD1. Trimming removed 2 bases from V and 6 bases from J; junction bases left unmatched: 3. The CDR3 spans 15 residues. Germline CDR1 is SNHLY and CDR2 is FYNNEI. The CDR3 bases are TGTGCCAGCAGTGAACAGGGGGCAGGTAATTCACCCCTCCACTTT. This sequence encodes CASSEQGAGNSPLHF.

V gene TRBV7-8 combines with J gene TRBJ1-4; D is possibly TRBD1 (5 bases). With 4 bases removed from V and 8 bases from J, the gap between germline ends came to 17 bases. The CDR3 spans 15 residues. Germline CDR1 and CDR2: SGHVS and FQNEAQ. CDR3 bases: TGTGCCAGCAGCTCACTTAGGATGGGGCCCGAAAAACTGTTTTTT. It yields the protein CASSSLRMGPEKLFF.

The genes are TRBV5-6 and TRBJ1-1, with a weak D call TRBD1 (6 bases). V was cut by 2 bases and J by 6 bases, with 8 bases left in between. The CDR3 is 12 amino acids. Germline V CDR1 and CDR2: SGHDT, YYEEEE. In DNA, the CDR3 is TGTGCCAGCAGCTTTACAGGGTCTGAAGCTTTCTTT. Its protein is CASSFTGSEAFF.

This chain joins TRBV4-2 and TRBJ2-7; a weak D match, TRBD1 (5 bases). CDR3 length: 12 amino acids. The germline V gene encodes CDR1 LGHNA and CDR2 YNFKEQ. V lost 1 base, J lost 5 bases, and 6 bases lay in between. CDR3 bases: TGTGCCAGCAGCCAAGGGGGCGACGAGCAGTACTTC. This sequence encodes CASSQGGDEQYF.

This chain joins TRBV4-1 and TRBJ2-7; D might be TRBD2 (5 bases). The germline V gene has CDR1 MGHRA and CDR2 YSYEKL. The CDR3 has 14 residues. V shed 1 base and J shed 3 bases, with 10 bases lying between them. The CDR3 DNA follows: TGCGCCAGCAGCCAAGGTGACGGGAACTACGAGCAGTACTTC. Its translation: CASSQGDGNYEQYF.

This chain links TRBV7-6 with TRBJ2-7, with D perhaps TRBD2 (5 bases). This CDR3 is built from 20 residues. Per the germline V gene, CDR1 is SGHVS and CDR2 is FNYEAQ. V lost 0 bases to trimming and J lost 3 bases, with 27 bases between them. The CDR3 spells CASSLAEIPESAAPLYEQYF. The CDR3 DNA sequence: TGTGCCAGCAGCTTAGCGGAGATTCCAGAATCAGCGGCACCTCTCTACGAGCAGTACTTC.

This chain connects TRBV6-1 to TRBJ1-1; unclear D gene. The CDR3 has 13 residues. The germline V gene encodes CDR1 MNHNS and CDR2 SASEGT. The V gene lost 4 bases and the J gene lost 4 bases, with 10 bases spanning the gap. CDR3 amino acids: CASSGGRTTEAFF. CDR3 in DNA: TGTGCCAGCAGTGGAGGGCGAACCACTGAAGCTTTCTTT.